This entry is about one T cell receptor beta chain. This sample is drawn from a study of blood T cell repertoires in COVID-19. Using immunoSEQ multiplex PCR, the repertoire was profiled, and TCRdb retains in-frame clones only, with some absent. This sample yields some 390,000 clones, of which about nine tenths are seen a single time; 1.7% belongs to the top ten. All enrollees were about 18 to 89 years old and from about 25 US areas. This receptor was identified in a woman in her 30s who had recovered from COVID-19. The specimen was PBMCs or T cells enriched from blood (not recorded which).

CDR3 nucleotide sequence: TGCAGCGTTGGTTTGGGGGGGGAGCAGTTCTTC. Translation gives CSVGLGGEQFF. The J gene is TRBJ2-1, the V gene TRBV29-1; TRBD2 matches at 7 bases. The CDR3 runs to 11 residues. Germline V CDR1 and CDR2: SQVTM, ANQGSEA. Trimming at V came to 4 bases and at J to 10 bases, leaving 4 bases not matched to a gene.